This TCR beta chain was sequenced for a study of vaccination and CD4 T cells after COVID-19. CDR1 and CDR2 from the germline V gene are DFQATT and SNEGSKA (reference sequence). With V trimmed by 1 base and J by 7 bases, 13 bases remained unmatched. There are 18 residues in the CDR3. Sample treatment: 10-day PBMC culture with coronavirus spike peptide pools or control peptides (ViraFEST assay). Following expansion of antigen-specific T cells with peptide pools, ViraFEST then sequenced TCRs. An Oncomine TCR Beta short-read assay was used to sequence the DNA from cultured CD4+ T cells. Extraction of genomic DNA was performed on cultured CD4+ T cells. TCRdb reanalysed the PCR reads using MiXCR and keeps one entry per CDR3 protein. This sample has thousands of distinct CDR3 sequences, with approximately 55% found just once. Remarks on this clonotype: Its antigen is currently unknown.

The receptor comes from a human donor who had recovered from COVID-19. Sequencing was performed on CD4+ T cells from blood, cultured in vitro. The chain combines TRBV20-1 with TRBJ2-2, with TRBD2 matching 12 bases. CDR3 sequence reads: CSARVRTSGVPSGGELFF. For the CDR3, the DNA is TGCAGTGCTAGAGTCCGGACTAGCGGGGTCCCATCGGGCGGGGAGCTGTTTTTT.